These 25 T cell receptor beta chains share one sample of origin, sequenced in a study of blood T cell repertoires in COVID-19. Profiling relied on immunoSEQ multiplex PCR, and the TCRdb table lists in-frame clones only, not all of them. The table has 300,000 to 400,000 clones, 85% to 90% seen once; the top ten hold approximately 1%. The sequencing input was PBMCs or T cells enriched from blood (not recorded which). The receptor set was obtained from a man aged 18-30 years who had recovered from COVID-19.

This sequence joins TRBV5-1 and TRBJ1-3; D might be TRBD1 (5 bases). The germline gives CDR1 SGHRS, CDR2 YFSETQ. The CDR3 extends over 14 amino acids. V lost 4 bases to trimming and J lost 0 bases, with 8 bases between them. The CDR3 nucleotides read TGCGCCAGCAGCAGGACACGCTCTGGAAACACCATATATTTT. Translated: CASSRTRSGNTIYF.

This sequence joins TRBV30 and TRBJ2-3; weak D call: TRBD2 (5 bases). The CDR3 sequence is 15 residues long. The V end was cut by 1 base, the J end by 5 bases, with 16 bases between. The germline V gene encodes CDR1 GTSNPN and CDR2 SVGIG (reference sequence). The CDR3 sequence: CAWSAGRGPVDTQYF. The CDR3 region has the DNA TGTGCCTGGAGTGCCGGACGCGGGCCTGTAGATACGCAGTATTTT.

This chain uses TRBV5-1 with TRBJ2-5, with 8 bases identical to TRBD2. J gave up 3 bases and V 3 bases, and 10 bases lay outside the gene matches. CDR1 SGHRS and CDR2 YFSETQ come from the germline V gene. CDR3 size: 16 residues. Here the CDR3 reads CASSSSGRRGEETQYF. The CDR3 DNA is TGCGCCAGCAGCTCCTCTGGGAGGCGGGGGGAAGAGACCCAGTACTTC.

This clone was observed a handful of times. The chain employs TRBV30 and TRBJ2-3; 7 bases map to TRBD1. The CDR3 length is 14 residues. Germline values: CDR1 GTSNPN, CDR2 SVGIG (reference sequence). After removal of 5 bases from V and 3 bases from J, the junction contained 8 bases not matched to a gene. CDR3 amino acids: CAWGTAGSTDTQYF. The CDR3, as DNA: TGTGCCTGGGGGACAGCTGGTTCAACAGATACGCAGTATTTT. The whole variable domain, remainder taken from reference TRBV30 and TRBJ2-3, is SQTIHQWPATLVQPVGSPLSLECTVEGTSNPNLYWYRQAAGRGLQLLFYSVGIGQISSEVPQNLSASRPQDRQFILSSKKLLLSDSGFYLCAWGTAGSTDTQYFGPGTRLTVL.

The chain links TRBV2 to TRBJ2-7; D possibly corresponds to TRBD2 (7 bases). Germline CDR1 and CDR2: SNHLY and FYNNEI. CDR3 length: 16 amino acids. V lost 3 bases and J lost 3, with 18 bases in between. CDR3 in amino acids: CASSEWGGRTYYEQYF. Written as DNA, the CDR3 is TGTGCCAGCAGTGAGTGGGGGGGGCGTACTTACTACGAGCAGTACTTC. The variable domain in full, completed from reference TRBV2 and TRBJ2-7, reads EPEVTQTPSHQVTQMGQEVILRCVPISNHLYFYWYRQILGQKVEFLVSFYNNEISEKSEIFDDQFSVERPDGSNFTLKIRSTKLEDSAMYFCASSEWGGRTYYEQYFGPGTRLTVT.

CDR3 coding DNA: TGTGCCAGCAGTTACTCTATGGGACAGAACACCGGGGAGCTGTTTTTT. Its protein is CASSYSMGQNTGELFF. The J gene is TRBJ2-2, the V gene TRBV6-5; tentative D call: TRBD1 (6 bases). The CDR3 spans 16 residues. The V gene lost 0 bases and the J gene lost 1 base, with 9 bases spanning the gap. Germline values: CDR1 MNHEY, CDR2 SVGAGI.

CDR3 in amino acids: CASSFGGVVVLQPQHF. The DNA for the CDR3 is TGCGCCAGCAGCTTCGGGGGGGTGGTGGTTTTGCAGCCCCAGCATTTT. This rearrangement joins TRBV5-1 to TRBJ1-5, with D perhaps matching TRBD1 (5 bases). V gave up 2 bases and J gave up 7 bases, with 19 bases separating them. The CDR3 is 16 residues long. The V gene's germline CDR1 is SGHRS and CDR2 YFSETQ.

The CDR3 sequence is CASSYRDSPSYGYTF. The CDR3 nucleotides are TGTGCCAGCAGTTACAGGGATTCCCCCTCCTATGGCTACACCTTC. The rearrangement uses TRBV27 and TRBJ1-2, with D tentatively TRBD1 (6 bases). CDR1 and CDR2 (germline): MNHEY, SMNVEV (reference sequence). Between the trimmed V and J ends, which lost 4 bases and 4 bases, there was a span of 16 bases. CDR3 size: 15 residues.

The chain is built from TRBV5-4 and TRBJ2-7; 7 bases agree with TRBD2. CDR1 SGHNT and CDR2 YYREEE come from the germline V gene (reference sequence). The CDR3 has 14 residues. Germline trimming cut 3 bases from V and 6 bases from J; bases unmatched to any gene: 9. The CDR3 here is CASSSPGGVGEQYF. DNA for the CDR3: TGTGCCAGCAGCTCCCCGGGGGGTGTGGGCGAGCAGTACTTC.

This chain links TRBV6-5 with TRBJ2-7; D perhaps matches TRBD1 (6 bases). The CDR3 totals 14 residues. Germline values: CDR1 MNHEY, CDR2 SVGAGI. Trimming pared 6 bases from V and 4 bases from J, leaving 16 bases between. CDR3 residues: CASRMGRGRYEQYF. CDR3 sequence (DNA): TGTGCCAGCAGGATGGGCAGGGGTCGGTACGAGCAGTACTTC.

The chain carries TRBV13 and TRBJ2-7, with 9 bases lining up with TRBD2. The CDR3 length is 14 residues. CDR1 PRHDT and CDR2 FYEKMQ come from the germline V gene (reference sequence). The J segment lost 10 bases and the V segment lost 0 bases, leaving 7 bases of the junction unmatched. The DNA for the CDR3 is TGTGCCAGCAGCTTAGGCCTAGCGGGGACCGGTCAGTACTTC. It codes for CASSLGLAGTGQYF.

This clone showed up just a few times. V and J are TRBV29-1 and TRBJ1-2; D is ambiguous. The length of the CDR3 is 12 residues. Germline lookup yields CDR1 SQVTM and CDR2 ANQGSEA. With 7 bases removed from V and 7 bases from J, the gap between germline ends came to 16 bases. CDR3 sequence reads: CSAISDLVGYTF. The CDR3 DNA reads TGCAGCGCCATCAGCGACCTAGTTGGCTACACCTTC.

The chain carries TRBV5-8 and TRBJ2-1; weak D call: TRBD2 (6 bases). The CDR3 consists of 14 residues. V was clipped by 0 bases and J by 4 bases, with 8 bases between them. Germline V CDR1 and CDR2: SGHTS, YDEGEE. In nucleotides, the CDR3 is TGTGCCAGCAGCTTGGTGGCGGGATACAATGAGCAGTTCTTC. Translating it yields CASSLVAGYNEQFF.

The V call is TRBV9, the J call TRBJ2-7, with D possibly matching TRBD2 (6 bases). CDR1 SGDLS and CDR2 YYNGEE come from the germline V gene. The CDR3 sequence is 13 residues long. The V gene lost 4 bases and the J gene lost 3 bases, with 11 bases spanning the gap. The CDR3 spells CASSKRRDYEQYF. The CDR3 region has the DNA TGTGCCAGCAGCAAAAGGAGGGACTACGAGCAGTACTTC.

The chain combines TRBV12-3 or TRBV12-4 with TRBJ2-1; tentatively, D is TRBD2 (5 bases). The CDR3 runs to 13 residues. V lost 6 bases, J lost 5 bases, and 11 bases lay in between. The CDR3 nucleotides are TGTGCCAGCAGCCCCAGCGGTGACAATGAGCAGTTCTTC. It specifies CASSPSGDNEQFF.

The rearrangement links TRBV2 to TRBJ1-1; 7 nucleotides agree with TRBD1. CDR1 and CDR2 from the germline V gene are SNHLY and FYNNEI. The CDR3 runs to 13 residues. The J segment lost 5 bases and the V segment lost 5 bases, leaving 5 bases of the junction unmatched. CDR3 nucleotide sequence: TGTGCCAGCAGTTTGACAGGGCGAACTGAAGCTTTCTTT. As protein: CASSLTGRTEAFF.

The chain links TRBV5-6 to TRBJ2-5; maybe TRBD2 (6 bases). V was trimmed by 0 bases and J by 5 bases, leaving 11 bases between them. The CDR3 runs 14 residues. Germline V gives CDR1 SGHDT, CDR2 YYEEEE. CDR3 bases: TGTGCCAGCAGCTTGGGTAGCGGAGGGGAGACCCAGTACTTC. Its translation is CASSLGSGGETQYF.

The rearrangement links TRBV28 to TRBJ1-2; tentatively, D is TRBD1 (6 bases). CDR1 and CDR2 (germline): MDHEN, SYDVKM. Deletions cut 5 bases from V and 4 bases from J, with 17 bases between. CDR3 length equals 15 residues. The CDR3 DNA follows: TGTGCCAGCAGTGACTTCTCCGGGACACTCTATGGCTACACCTTC. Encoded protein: CASSDFSGTLYGYTF.

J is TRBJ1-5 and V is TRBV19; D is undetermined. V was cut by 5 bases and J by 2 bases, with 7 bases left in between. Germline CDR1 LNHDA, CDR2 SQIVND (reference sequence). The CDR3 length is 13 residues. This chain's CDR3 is CASSPNGNQPQHF. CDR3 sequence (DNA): TGTGCCAGTAGTCCCAATGGCAATCAGCCCCAGCATTTT.

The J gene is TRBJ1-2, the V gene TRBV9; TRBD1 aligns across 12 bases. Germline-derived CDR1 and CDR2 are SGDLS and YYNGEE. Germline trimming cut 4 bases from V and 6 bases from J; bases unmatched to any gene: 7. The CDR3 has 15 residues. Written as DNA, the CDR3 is TGTGCCAGCAGCACACCGGGACAGGGGGCGGATGGCTACACCTTC. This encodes CASSTPGQGADGYTF. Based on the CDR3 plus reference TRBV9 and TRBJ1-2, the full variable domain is DSGVTQTPKHLITATGQRVTLRCSPRSGDLSVYWYQQSLDQGLQFLIQYYNGEERAKGNILERFSAQQFPDLHSELNLSSLELGDSALYFCASSTPGQGADGYTFGSGTRLTVV.

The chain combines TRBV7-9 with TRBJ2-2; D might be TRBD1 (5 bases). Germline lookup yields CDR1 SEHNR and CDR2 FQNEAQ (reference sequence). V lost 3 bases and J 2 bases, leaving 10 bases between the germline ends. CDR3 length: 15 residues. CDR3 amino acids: CASSLGRRNTGELFF. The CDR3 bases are TGTGCCAGCAGCTTGGGGCGGCGTAACACCGGGGAGCTGTTTTTT. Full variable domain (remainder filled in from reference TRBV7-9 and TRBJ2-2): DTGVSQNPRHKITKRGQNVTFRCDPISEHNRLYWYRQTLGQGPEFLTYFQNEAQLEKSRLLSDRFSAERPKGSFSTLEIQRTEQGDSAMYLCASSLGRRNTGELFFGEGSRLTVL.

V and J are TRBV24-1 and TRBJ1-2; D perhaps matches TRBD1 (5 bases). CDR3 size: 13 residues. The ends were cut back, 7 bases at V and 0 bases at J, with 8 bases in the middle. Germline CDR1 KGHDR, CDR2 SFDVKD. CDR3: CATSQGANYGYTF. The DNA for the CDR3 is TGTGCCACCAGCCAGGGTGCTAACTATGGCTACACCTTC.

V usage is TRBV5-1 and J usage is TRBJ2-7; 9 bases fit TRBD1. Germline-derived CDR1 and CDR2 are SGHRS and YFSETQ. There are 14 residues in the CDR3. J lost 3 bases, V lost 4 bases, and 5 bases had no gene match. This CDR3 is CASSLTGGVYEQYF. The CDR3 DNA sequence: TGCGCCAGCAGCCTGACAGGGGGGGTCTACGAGCAGTACTTC.

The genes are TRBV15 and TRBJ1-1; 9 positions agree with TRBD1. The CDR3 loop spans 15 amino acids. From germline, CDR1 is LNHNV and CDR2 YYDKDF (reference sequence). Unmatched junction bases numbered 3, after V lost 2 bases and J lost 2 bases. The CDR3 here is CATSRKGQGNTEAFF. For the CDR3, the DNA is TGTGCCACCAGCAGAAAGGGACAGGGAAACACTGAAGCTTTCTTT.

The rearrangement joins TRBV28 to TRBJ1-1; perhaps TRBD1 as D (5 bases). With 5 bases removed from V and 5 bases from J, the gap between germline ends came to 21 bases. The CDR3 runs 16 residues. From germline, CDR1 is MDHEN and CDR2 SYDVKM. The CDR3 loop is CASSGARVTPKTEAFF. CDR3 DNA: TGTGCCAGCAGTGGGGCCAGGGTGACCCCCAAGACTGAAGCTTTCTTT.